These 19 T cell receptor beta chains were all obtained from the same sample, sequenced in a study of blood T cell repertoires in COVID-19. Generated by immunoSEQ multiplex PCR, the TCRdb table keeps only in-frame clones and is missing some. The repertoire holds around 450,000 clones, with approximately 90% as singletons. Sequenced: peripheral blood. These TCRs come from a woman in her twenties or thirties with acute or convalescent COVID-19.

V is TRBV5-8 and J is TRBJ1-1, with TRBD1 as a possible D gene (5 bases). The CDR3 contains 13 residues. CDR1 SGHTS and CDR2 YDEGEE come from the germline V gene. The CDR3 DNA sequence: TGTGCAGGGAAAGGGCAGGGCTACACTGAAGCTTTCTTT. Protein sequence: CAGKGQGYTEAFF.

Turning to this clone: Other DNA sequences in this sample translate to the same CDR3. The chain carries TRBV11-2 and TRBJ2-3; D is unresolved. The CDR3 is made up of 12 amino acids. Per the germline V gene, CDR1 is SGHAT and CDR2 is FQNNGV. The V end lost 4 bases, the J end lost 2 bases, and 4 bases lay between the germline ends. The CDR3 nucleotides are TGTGCCAGCAGCTCTTCCACAGATACGCAGTATTTT. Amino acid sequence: CASSSSTDTQYF.

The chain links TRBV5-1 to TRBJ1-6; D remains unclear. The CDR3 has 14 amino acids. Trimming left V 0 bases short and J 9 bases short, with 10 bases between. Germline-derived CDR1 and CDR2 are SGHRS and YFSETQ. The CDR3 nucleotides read TGCGCCAGCAGCTTGGCGTCAGAGGGTTCACCCCTCCACTTT. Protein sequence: CASSLASEGSPLHF. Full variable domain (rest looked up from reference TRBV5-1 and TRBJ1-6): KAGVTQTPRYLIKTRGQQVTLSCSPISGHRSVSWYQQTPGQGLQFLFEYFSETQRNKGNFPGRFSGRQFSNSRSEMNVSTLELGDSALYLCASSLASEGSPLHFGNGTRLTVT.

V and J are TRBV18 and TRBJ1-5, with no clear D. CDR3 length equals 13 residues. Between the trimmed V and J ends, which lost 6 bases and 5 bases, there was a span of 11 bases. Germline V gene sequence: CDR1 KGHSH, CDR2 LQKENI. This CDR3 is CASSPTSDQPQHF. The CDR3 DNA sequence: TGTGCCAGCTCTCCGACATCCGATCAGCCCCAGCATTTT.

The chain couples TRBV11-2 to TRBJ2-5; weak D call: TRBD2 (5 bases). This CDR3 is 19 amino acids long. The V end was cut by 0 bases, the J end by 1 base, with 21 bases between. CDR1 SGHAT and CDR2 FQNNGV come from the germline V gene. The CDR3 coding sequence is TGTGCCAGCAGCTTAGATTGGATTAGCGCAGACACGGTCCAAGAGACCCAGTACTTC. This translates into CASSLDWISADTVQETQYF. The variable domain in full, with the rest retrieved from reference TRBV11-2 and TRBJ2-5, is EAGVAQSPRYKIIEKRQSVAFWCNPISGHATLYWYQQILGQGPKLLIQFQNNGVVDDSQLPKDRFSAERLKGVDSTLKIQPAKLEDSAVYLCASSLDWISADTVQETQYFGPGTRLLVL.

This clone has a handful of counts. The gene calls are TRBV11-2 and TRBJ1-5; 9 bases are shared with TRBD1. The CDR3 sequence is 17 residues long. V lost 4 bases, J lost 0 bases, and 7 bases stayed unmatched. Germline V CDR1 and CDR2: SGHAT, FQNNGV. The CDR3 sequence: CASSSQQGARSNQPQHF. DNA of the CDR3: TGTGCCAGCAGCTCGCAACAGGGGGCTCGTAGCAATCAGCCCCAGCATTTT.

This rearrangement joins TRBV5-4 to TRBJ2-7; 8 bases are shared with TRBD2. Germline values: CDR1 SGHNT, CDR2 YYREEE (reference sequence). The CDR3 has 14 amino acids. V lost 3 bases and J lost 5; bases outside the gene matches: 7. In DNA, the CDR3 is TGTGCCAGCAGCTCGGGGGGGCAGCGGGACGAGCAGTACTTC. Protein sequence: CASSSGGQRDEQYF.

The CDR3 DNA is TGTGCCAGCAGTGACTCGATTAGGGGTTCACCCCTCCACTTT. It codes for CASSDSIRGSPLHF. The chain carries TRBV6-4 and TRBJ1-6; weak D call: TRBD1 (5 bases). Germline V lookup: CDR1 MRHNA, CDR2 SNTAGT. Trimming pared 0 bases from V and 9 bases from J, leaving 9 bases between. This CDR3 region has 14 residues.

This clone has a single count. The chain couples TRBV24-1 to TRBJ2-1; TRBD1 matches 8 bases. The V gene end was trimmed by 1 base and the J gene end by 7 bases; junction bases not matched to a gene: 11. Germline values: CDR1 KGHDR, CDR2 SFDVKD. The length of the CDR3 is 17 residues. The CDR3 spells CATSDFSTGQGGNEQFF. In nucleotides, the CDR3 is TGTGCCACCAGTGATTTTTCCACTGGACAGGGTGGGAATGAGCAGTTCTTC.

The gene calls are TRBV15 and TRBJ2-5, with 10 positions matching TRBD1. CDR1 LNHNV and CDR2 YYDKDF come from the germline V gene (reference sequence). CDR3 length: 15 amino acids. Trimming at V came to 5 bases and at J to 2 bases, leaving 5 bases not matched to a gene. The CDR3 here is CATSLGTGDQETQYF. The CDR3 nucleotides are TGTGCCACCAGCCTGGGGACAGGGGATCAAGAGACCCAGTACTTC.

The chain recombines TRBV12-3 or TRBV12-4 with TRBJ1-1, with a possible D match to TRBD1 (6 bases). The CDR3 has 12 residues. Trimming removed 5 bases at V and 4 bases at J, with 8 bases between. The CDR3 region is CASSGRGTEAFF. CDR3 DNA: TGTGCCAGCAGTGGCAGGGGCACTGAAGCTTTCTTT.

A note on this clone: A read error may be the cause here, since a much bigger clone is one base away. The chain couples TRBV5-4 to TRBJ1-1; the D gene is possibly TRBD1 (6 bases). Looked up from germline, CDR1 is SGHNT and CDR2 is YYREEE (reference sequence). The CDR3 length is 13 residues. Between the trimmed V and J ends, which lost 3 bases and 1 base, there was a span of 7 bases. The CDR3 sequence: CASSSGQNTEAFF. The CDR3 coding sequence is TGTGCCAGCAGCTCGGGACAGAACACTGAAGCTTTCTTT.

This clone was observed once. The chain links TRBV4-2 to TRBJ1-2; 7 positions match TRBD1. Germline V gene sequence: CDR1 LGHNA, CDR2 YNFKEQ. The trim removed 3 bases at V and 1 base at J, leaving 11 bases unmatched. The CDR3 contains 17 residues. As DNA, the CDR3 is TGTGCCAGCAGCCAGCCTTTAGACAGGGACTTTAACTATGGCTACACCTTC. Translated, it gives CASSQPLDRDFNYGYTF.

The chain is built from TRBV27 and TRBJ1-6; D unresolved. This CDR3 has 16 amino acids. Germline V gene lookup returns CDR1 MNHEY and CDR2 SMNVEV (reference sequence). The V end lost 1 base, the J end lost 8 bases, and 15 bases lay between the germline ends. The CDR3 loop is CASSLYPLQNDSPLHF. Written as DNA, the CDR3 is TGTGCCAGCAGTTTATACCCTTTACAGAATGATTCACCCCTCCACTTT.

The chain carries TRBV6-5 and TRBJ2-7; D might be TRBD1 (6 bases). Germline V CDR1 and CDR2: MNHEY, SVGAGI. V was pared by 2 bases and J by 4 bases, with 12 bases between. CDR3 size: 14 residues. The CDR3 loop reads CASSYMGAVYEQYF. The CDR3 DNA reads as TGTGCCAGCAGTTACATGGGGGCCGTGTACGAGCAGTACTTC.

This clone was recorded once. CDR3 sequence reads: CAISDMVAGTEHDEQFF. In DNA form, the CDR3 reads TGTGCCATCAGTGATATGGTAGCGGGGACCGAACACGATGAGCAGTTCTTC. V and J are TRBV10-3 and TRBJ2-1, with 8 bases fitting TRBD2. Germline-derived CDR1 and CDR2 are ENHRY and SYGVKD. This CDR3 is 17 amino acids long. V was pared by 3 bases and J by 8 bases, with 15 bases of the junction left unmatched.

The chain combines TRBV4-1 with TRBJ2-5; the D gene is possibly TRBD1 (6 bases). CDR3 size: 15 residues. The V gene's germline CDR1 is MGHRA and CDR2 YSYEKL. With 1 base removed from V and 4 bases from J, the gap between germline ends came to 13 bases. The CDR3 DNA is TGCGCCAGCAGCCAAGTGGCCAGGGGCCTAGAGACCCAGTACTTC. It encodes CASSQVARGLETQYF.

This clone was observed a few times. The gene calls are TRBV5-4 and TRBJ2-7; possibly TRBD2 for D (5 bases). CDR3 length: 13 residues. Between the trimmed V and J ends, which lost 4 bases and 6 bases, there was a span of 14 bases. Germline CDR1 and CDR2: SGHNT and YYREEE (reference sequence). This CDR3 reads CASSPAAIREQYF. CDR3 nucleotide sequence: TGTGCCAGCAGCCCAGCGGCCATCCGCGAGCAGTACTTC. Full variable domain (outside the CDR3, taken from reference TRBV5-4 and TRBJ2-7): ETGVTQSPTHLIKTRGQQVTLRCSSQSGHNTVSWYQQALGQGPQFIFQYYREEENGRGNFPPRFSGLQFPNYSSELNVNALELDDSALYLCASSPAAIREQYFGPGTRLTVT.

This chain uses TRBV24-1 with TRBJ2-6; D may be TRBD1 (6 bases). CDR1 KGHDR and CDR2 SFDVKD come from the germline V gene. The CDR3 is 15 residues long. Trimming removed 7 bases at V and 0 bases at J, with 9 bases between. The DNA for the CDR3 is TGTGCCACCAGCGAGGGGGACTCTGGGGCCAACGTCCTGACTTTC. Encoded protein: CATSEGDSGANVLTF.